The 4 T cell receptor beta chains below all came from one sample that was sequenced in a study of T cell responses to AZD1222 COVID-19 vaccine. The protocol was immunoSEQ multiplex PCR, while the TCRdb copy is restricted to in-frame clones and leaves out a portion. The table records approximately 120,000 clones, more than 75% of them present only once. Sequencing used peripheral blood, obtained 28 days after the second AZD1222 dose. These receptors were obtained from an adult who received the AZD1222 COVID-19 vaccine.

The rearrangement links TRBV5-4 to TRBJ1-1; no clear D gene. The CDR3 runs 14 residues. Per the germline V gene, CDR1 is SGHNT and CDR2 is YYREEE (reference sequence). Trimming cost V 4 bases and J 2 bases, with 12 bases left between them. CDR3 sequence: CASSLTVSNTEAFF. As DNA, the CDR3 is TGTGCCAGCAGCCTTACAGTGAGTAACACTGAAGCTTTCTTT.

This clone was seen more than once but under ten times. The chain couples TRBV5-1 to TRBJ2-7; 7 bases line up with TRBD1. Germline CDR1 SGHRS, CDR2 YFSETQ. CDR3 size: 15 residues. The V gene end was trimmed by 4 bases and the J gene end by 5 bases; junction bases not matched to a gene: 12. This chain's CDR3 is CASSLDPMTGNEQYF. The CDR3 coding sequence is TGCGCCAGCAGCCTTGACCCCATGACAGGGAACGAGCAGTACTTC.

The genes are TRBV27 and TRBJ2-7; D is unresolved. Germline CDR1 MNHEY, CDR2 SMNVEV (reference sequence). The V and J ends lost 3 bases and 0 bases respectively, with 9 bases between them. This CDR3 spans 14 amino acids. The chain's CDR3 is CASSLLPGSYEQYF. For the CDR3, the DNA is TGTGCCAGCAGTTTGCTCCCCGGCTCCTACGAGCAGTACTTC.

J is TRBJ1-6 and V is TRBV30; TRBD1 matches 7 bases. After removal of 5 bases from V and 9 bases from J, the junction contained 7 bases not matched to a gene. In germline, CDR1 is GTSNPN, CDR2 SVGIG (reference sequence). The length of the CDR3 is 13 residues. CDR3 loop: CAWVRGQGSPLHF. The CDR3 DNA reads TGTGCCTGGGTTAGGGGGCAGGGTTCACCCCTCCACTTT.